This TCR beta chain was obtained from a study of response to subunit inactivated influenza vaccine. TCRdb called the RT-PCR reads again in MiXCR, with one record for every CDR3 protein. The sample has roughly 500,000 distinct CDR3 sequences, over 25% seen once; the top ten hold 1.9%. In regard to this clonotype: The antigen is not known.

Study results and limitations: With each seasonal influenza vaccination, the authors suggested, few new T cells are recruited.

This material consisted of CD4+ T cells sorted from PBMCs, taken around 5 days after vaccination. The sequence was obtained from a man over 45 who received an inactivated influenza vaccine.

CDR3 loop: CASSRGTGGPVGNQPQHF. DNA for the CDR3: TGTGCCAGCAGCCGCGGGACAGGGGGCCCGGTCGGCAATCAGCCCCAGCATTTT. The gene calls are TRBV6-2 or TRBV6-3 and TRBJ1-5, with 12 bases that match TRBD1. Germline-derived CDR1 and CDR2 are MNHEY and SVGEGT. Trimming cost V 6 bases and J 2 bases; bases outside gene matches: 11. The CDR3 contains 18 residues.